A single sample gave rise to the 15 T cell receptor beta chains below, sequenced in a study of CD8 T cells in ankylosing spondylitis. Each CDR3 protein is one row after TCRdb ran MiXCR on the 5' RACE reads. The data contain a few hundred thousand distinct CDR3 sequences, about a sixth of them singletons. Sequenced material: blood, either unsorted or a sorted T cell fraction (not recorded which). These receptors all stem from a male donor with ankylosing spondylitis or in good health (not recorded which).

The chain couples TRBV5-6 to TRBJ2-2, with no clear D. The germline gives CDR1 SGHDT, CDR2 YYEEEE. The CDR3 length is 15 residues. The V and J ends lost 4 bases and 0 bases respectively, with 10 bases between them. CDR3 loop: CASSQDPANTGELFF. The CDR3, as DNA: TGTGCCAGCAGCCAGGACCCAGCGAACACCGGGGAGCTGTTTTTT.

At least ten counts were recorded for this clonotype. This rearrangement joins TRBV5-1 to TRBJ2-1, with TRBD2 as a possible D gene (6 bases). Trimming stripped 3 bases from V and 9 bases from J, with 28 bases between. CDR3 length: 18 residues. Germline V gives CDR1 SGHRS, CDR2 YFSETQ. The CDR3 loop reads CASSSSGVEGRRAGEQFF. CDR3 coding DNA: TGCGCCAGCAGCTCTTCGGGTGTTGAAGGGAGGCGGGCTGGTGAGCAGTTCTTC.

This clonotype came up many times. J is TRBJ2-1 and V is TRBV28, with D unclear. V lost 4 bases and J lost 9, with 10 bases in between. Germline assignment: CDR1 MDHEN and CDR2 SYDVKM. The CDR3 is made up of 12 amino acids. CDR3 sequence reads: CASSSPALEQFF. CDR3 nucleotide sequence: TGTGCCAGCAGTTCCCCCGCTCTTGAGCAGTTCTTC.

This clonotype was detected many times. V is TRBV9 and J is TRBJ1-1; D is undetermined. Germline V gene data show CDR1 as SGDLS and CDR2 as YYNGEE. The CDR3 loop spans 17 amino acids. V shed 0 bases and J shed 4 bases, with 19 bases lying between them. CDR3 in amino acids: CASSVEGLPRAGTEAFF. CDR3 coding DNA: TGTGCCAGCAGCGTAGAAGGCCTCCCTCGAGCGGGCACTGAAGCTTTCTTT. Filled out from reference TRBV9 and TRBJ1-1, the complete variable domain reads DSGVTQTPKHLITATGQRVTLRCSPRSGDLSVYWYQQSLDQGLQFLIQYYNGEERAKGNILERFSAQQFPDLHSELNLSSLELGDSALYFCASSVEGLPRAGTEAFFGQGTRLTVV.

DNA for the CDR3: TGTGCCAGCAGCGTTTTAGACAGCACAGATACGCAGTATTTT. Residues: CASSVLDSTDTQYF. V gene TRBV9 combines with J gene TRBJ2-3; D is unresolved. V lost 2 bases and J 0 bases, leaving 7 bases between the germline ends. This CDR3 has 14 amino acids. Per germline, CDR1 SGDLS and CDR2 YYNGEE.

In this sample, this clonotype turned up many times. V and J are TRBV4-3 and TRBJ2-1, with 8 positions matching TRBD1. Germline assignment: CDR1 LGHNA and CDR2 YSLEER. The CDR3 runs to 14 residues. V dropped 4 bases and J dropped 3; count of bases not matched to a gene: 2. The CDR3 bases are TGCGCCAGCAGCCTTACAGGGGGCTACAATGAGCAGTTCTTC. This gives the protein CASSLTGGYNEQFF.

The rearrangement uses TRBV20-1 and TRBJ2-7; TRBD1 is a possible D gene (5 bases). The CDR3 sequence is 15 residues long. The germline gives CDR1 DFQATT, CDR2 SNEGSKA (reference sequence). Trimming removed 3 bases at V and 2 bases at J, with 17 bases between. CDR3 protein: CSASIRTHGTYEQYF. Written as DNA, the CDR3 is TGCAGTGCTAGTATTCGGACACACGGAACCTACGAGCAGTACTTC.

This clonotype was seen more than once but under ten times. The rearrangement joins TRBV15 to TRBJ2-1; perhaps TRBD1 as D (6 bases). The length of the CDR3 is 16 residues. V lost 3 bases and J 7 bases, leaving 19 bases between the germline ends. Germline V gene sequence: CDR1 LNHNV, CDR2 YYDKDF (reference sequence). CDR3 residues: CATSRERGGVENEQFF. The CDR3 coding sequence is TGTGCCACCAGCAGGGAGAGAGGGGGAGTGGAAAATGAGCAGTTCTTC.

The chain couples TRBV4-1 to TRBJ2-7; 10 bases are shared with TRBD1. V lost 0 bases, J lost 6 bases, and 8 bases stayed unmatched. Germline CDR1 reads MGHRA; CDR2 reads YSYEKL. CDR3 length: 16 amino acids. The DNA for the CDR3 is TGCGCCAGCAGCCAAGAGGCAGGGACAGGGGTTGGCGAGCAGTACTTC. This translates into CASSQEAGTGVGEQYF.

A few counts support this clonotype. Here the CDR3 reads CASSPVANHQETQYF. The CDR3 DNA reads TGTGCCAGCTCACCAGTCGCAAACCACCAAGAGACCCAGTACTTC. The chain recombines TRBV18 with TRBJ2-5, with D uncertain. The CDR3 covers 15 residues. Germline loops: CDR1 KGHSH, CDR2 LQKENI. V was cut by 2 bases and J by 0 bases, with 10 bases left in between.

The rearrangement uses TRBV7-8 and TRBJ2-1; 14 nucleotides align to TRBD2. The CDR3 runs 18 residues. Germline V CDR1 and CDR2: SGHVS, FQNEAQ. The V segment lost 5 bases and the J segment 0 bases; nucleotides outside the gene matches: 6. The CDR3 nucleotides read TGTGCCAGCAGCGCGACTAGCGGGAGGGCTAGCTCCTACAATGAGCAGTTCTTC. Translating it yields CASSATSGRASSYNEQFF. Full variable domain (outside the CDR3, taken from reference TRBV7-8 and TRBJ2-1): GAGVSQSPRYKVAKRGQDVALRCDPISGHVSLFWYQQALGQGPEFLTYFQNEAQLDKSGLPSDRFFAERPEGSVSTLKIQRTQQEDSAVYLCASSATSGRASSYNEQFFGPGTRLTVL.

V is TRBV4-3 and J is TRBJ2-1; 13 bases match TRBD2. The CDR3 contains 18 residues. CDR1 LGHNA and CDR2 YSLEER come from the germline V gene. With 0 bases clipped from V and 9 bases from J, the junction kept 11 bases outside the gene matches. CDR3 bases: TGCGCCAGCAGCCAAGATTACGGACTAGCGGGAGTAGGTGGTGAGCAGTTCTTC. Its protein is CASSQDYGLAGVGGEQFF.

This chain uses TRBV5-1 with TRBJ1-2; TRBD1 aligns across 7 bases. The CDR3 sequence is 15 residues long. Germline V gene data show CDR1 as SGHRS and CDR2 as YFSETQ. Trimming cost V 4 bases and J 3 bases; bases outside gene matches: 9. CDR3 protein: CASSQLTGRDYGYTF. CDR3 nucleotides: TGCGCCAGCAGCCAACTGACAGGGAGAGACTATGGCTACACCTTC.

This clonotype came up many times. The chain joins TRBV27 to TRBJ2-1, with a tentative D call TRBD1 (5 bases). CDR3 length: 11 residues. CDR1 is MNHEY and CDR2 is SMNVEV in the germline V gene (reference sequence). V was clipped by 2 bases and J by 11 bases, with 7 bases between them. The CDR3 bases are TGTGCCAGCAGTTTAGGGGCCCAGCAGTTCTTC. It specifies CASSLGAQQFF.

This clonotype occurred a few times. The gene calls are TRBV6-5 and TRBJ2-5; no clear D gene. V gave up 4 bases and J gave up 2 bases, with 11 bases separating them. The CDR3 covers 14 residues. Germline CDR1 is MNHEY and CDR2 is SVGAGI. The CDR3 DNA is TGTGCCAGCAGTTCCTTCGGACCTCAAGAGACCCAGTACTTC. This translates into CASSSFGPQETQYF.